This T cell receptor beta chain was sequenced for a study of blood T cell repertoires in COVID-19. Study-level background: The analysed material was cDNA or gDNA that came from T cells, B-cell-depleted T cells, or PBMCs.

The CDR3 spans 17 residues. Trimming pared 1 base from V and 1 base from J, leaving 14 bases between. Germline CDR1 reads LGHNA; CDR2 reads YSLEER. Participants came from some 23 US areas, aged about 18 to 100 years. Which cohort a participant joined came from the clinical history participants gave. Symptom resolution, clearance, or two negative PCRs marked the recovered donors of Cohort 3. Clones were sequenced by immunoSEQ multiplex PCR, and TCRdb holds only the in-frame ones, with some missing. The sample carries approximately 310,000 clones, approximately 88% recorded once. The chain recombines TRBV4-3 with TRBJ2-1; D is uncertain. The origin of this receptor is a man in his sixties who had recovered from COVID-19. The sequencing input was PBMCs or T cells enriched from blood (not recorded which). The CDR3 is CASSQVSAPLSYNEQFF. The DNA of the CDR3 is TGCGCCAGCAGCCAAGTGTCCGCGCCTCTTTCCTACAATGAGCAGTTCTTC.